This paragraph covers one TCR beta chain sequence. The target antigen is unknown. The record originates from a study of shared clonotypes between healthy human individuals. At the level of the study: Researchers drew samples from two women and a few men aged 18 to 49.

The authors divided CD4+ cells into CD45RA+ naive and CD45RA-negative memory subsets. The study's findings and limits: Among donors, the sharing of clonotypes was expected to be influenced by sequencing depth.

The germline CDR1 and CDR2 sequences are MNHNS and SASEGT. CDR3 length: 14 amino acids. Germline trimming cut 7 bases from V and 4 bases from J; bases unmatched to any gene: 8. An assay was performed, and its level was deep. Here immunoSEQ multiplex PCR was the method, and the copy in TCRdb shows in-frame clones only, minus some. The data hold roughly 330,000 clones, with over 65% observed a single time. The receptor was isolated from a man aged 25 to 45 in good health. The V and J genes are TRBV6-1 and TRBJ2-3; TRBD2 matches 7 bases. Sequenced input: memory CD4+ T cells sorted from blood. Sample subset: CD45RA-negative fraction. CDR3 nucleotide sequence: TGTGCCAGCAAAAGCGGGGTAACCCCAGATACGCAGTATTTT. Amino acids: CASKSGVTPDTQYF.